This is a list of T cell receptor beta chains from one sample in a study of OX40 agonist ivuxolimab in advanced cancers. Only in-frame clones appear in the TCRdb table, and some are missing; sequencing was by immunoSEQ multiplex PCR. The sample consists of roughly 99,000 clones, less than 95% of them appearing once. Sequenced material: CD4+ or CD8+ T cells sorted from blood, taken in a trial of the OX40 agonist ivuxolimab. The origin of the receptors is an adult with an advanced solid tumor such as melanoma, head and neck, liver or kidney cancer. CDR3s include the opening cysteine and the closing phenylalanine or tryptophan. The D gene is left open where the match is weak. Only part of the rows carry a size: once, few, many, or a class if the clone is expanded.

J gene: TRBJ2-7; V gene: TRBV5-4; clone size: few; D gene: -; CDR3 DNA: TGTGCCAGCAGCTTGGAGGATGGCTCCTACGAGCAGTACTTC; CDR3 protein: CASSLEDGSYEQYF
J gene: TRBJ2-7; V gene: TRBV28; clone size: -; D gene: TRBD1; CDR3 DNA: TGTGCCAGCAGTCCAGAAGGGGGCCCATACTACGAGCAGTACTTC; CDR3 protein: CASSPEGGPYYEQYF
J gene: TRBJ2-2; V gene: TRBV2; clone size: once; D gene: -; CDR3 DNA: TGTGCCAGCAGTTTAACGGAGGGGACCGGGGAGCTGTTTTTT; CDR3 protein: CASSLTEGTGELFF
J gene: TRBJ2-1; V gene: TRBV6-1; clone size: -; D gene: TRBD2; CDR3 DNA: TGTGCCAGCAGCGCTGGACTAGCGGGAGGGATTGAGCAGTTCTTC; CDR3 protein: CASSAGLAGGIEQFF
J gene: TRBJ1-3; V gene: TRBV21-1; clone size: -; D gene: -; CDR3 DNA: TGTGCCAGCAGCAAAGCGAGGACAGGGGCTGGAAACACCATATATTTT; CDR3 protein: CASSKARTGAGNTIYF
J gene: TRBJ1-1; V gene: TRBV19; clone size: -; D gene: -; CDR3 DNA: TGTGCCAGTAGTGGGGCGGAGGTAAACACTGAAGCTTTCTTT; CDR3 protein: CASSGAEVNTEAFF
J gene: TRBJ2-7; V gene: TRBV18; clone size: -; D gene: TRBD2; CDR3 DNA: TGTGCCAGCTCACCCCTCGGGGAGGGCCTTGTTTCCGAGCAGTACTTC; CDR3 protein: CASSPLGEGLVSEQYF
J gene: TRBJ1-3; V gene: TRBV14; clone size: -; D gene: TRBD1; CDR3 DNA: TGTGCCAGCAGCCACTTCTCGGGACAGGGCGGAGGAAACACCATATATTTT; CDR3 protein: CASSHFSGQGGGNTIYF
J gene: TRBJ2-4; V gene: TRBV27; clone size: -; D gene: TRBD2; CDR3 DNA: TGTGCCAGCAGTTACAGACTAGCGGGAGGGGACATTCAGTACTTC; CDR3 protein: CASSYRLAGGDIQYF
J gene: TRBJ2-1; V gene: TRBV13; clone size: -; D gene: -; CDR3 DNA: TGTGCCAGCAGCTTAGGCGGATCCTACAATGAGCAGTTCTTC; CDR3 protein: CASSLGGSYNEQFF
J gene: TRBJ1-5; V gene: TRBV28; clone size: many; D gene: TRBD1; CDR3 DNA: TGTGCCAGCAGTTCAGGGGGTGAACAGCCCCAGCATTTT; CDR3 protein: CASSSGGEQPQHF
J gene: TRBJ2-3; V gene: TRBV19; clone size: -; D gene: TRBD2; CDR3 DNA: TGTGCCAGTAGTAAAGAATCGATACGACTAGCGGGAGGTCGCGGCACAGATACGCAGTATTTT; CDR3 protein: CASSKESIRLAGGRGTDTQYF
J gene: TRBJ2-7; V gene: TRBV28; clone size: once; D gene: TRBD1; CDR3 DNA: TGTGCCAGCAGTTTCGTCCCACAGGGGCAACCCTACTTC; CDR3 protein: CASSFVPQGQPYF
J gene: TRBJ2-7; V gene: TRBV5-1; clone size: few; D gene: -; CDR3 DNA: TGCGCCAGCAGCGGGGACGGCAGGAGTCCCCCCGAGCAGTACTTC; CDR3 protein: CASSGDGRSPPEQYF
J gene: TRBJ2-1; V gene: TRBV15; clone size: -; D gene: TRBD2; CDR3 DNA: TGTGCCACCAGAGGGACTAGCGGGAGACAAAATGAGCAGTTCTTC; CDR3 protein: CATRGTSGRQNEQFF
J gene: TRBJ1-3; V gene: TRBV25-1; clone size: -; D gene: -; CDR3 DNA: TGTGCCAGCAGTGAAAGAGGTGTATCTGGAAACACCATATATTTT; CDR3 protein: CASSERGVSGNTIYF
J gene: TRBJ2-5; V gene: TRBV19; clone size: -; D gene: -; CDR3 DNA: TGTGCCAGAGGGGGGACTCTGGCAAACCAAGAGACCCAGTACTTC; CDR3 protein: CARGGTLANQETQYF
J gene: TRBJ2-1; V gene: TRBV10-3; clone size: -; D gene: TRBD2; CDR3 DNA: TGTGCCATCAGTGCACTAGCGGGGGACAATGAGCAGTTCTTC; CDR3 protein: CAISALAGDNEQFF